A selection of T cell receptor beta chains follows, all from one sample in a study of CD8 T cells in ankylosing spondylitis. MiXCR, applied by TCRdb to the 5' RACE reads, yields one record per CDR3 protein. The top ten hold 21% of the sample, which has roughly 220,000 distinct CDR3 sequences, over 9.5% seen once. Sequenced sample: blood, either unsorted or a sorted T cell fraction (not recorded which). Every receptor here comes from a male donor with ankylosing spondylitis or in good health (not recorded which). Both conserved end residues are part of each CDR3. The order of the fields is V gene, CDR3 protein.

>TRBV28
CASSPGEAGYTF
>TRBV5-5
CASSAGGRGTEAFF
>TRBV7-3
CASSLNGQGEQFF
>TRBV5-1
CASRGTDNEKLFF
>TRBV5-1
CASSTGQGSTNEKLFF
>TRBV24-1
CATSDETGGPRQPQHF
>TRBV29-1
CSVGAVHNEQYF
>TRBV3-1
CASSQGFGRGRGYEQYF
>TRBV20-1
CSASLRDRGRWSPLHF
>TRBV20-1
CSAGGPYTYEQYF
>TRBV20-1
CSARSGAGLDEQFF
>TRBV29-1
CSVLSGEETQYF
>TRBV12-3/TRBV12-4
CASSFLGVRDTQYF
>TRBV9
CASSVDGDPYSYGYTF
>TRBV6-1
CASRTEQPQHF
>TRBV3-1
CASSQSNMNTEAFF
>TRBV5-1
CASSILDSHQETQYF
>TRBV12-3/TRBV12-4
CASRLHGTGGTDTQYF
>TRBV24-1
CATSDFRDGSTDTQYF
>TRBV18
CASSPLIEGTQYF
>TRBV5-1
CASSLAGSMGGSSTDTQYF
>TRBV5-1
CASSPGFSNYGDTF
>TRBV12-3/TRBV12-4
CASSSDRQGHIEAFF
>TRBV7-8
CASSPIFVSGNTIYF
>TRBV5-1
CASSTQGQAYEQYF
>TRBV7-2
CASSRTLGVSEQFF
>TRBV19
CASRRTGGVYGTDTQYF